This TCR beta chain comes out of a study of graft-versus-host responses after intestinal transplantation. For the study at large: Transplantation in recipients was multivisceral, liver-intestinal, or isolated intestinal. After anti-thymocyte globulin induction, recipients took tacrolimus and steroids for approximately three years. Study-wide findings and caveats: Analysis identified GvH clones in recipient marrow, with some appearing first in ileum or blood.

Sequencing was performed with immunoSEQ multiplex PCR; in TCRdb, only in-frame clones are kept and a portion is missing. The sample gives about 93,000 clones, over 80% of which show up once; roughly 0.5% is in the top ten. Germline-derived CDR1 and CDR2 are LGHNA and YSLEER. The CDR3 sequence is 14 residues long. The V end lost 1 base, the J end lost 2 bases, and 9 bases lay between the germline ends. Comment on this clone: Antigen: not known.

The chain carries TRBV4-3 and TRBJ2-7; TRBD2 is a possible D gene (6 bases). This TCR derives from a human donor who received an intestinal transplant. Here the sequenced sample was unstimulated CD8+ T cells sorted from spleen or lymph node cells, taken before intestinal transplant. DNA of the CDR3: TGCGCCAGCAGCCAAGGGAGGGGACCCTACGAGCAGTACTTC. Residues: CASSQGRGPYEQYF.